This T cell receptor (beta chain) is from a study of response to subunit inactivated influenza vaccine (dated by TCRdb to 2016 to 2019). Study-level background: To follow how T cells responded to a trivalent subunit inactivated influenza vaccine, the researchers relied on deep quantitative profiling of the T cell receptor repertoire. Summary of the overall study and its limitations: The authors suggested that each seasonal influenza vaccination may recruit only a limited number of new T cells.

The protocol used for the library was RT-PCR. The run used an Illumina HiSeq 2500. TCRdb reran the public reads through fastp at Q25 and MiXCR, keeping productive beta chains. Here each entry gathers all rows of one CDR3 protein and keeps the most common genes and DNA. For this sample there are hundreds of thousands of distinct CDR3 sequences; approximately 15% appear just once. The biggest ten clones account for around 7.6% of the sample. This clonotype was counted a few times. The antigen it binds to is not known. Within one base of it there is no much larger clone, and no base qualities were kept. V is pared back by 1 base and J by 1 base, with 14 bases lying between the germline termini. The CDR3 starts with the cysteine, ends with the phenylalanine, and has 18 residues. Only the CDR3 portion is preserved as DNA: 54 bases, with reading frame beginning at the first base. From a lookup of the germline V gene, CDR1 and CDR2 are LGHNA and YSLEER.

The starting material was PBMCs from blood, obtained around 15 days before vaccination. The sequence is built from TRBV4-3 and TRBJ2-6; a tentative D call is TRBD1 (6 bases match). The clonotype comes from a man aged 45 to 65 who received an inactivated influenza vaccine. Donor details come from another sample of the same person, matched by shared clones. The CDR3 region: CASSQGAQGLSGANVLTF. Read as DNA, the sequence is TGCGCCAGCAGCCAAGGTGCGCAGGGGCTTTCTGGGGCCAACGTCCTGACTTTC.